The 23 T cell receptor beta chains below all came from one sample that was sequenced in a study of cytomegalovirus exposure and HLA in healthy donors. PCR used 60 Vbeta primers and 13 Jbeta primers. Method: immunoSEQ multiplex PCR; TCRdb's copy keeps in-frame clones and lacks some. The table shows more than 95,000 clones, with roughly 79% occurring only once. Sequencing used PBMCs. Source of these receptors: a man aged 50 to 60 in good health and CMV-seropositive.

This clone was picked up a small number of times. The rearrangement joins TRBV5-1 to TRBJ2-7; 9 bases agree with TRBD1. The CDR3 sequence is 15 residues long. Losses at the gene ends were 3 bases for V and 5 bases for J; bases not matched to a gene: 9. CDR1 is SGHRS, CDR2 YFSETQ, per germline. CDR3 sequence (DNA): TGCGCCAGCAGCTGGAGGACAGGGGACGGGCACGAGCAGTACTTC. Amino acid sequence: CASSWRTGDGHEQYF.

This chain connects TRBV5-1 to TRBJ2-1; TRBD2 matches 8 bases. The CDR3 runs 14 residues. Unmatched junction bases numbered 10, after V lost 4 bases and J lost 10 bases. Germline lookup yields CDR1 SGHRS and CDR2 YFSETQ. The CDR3 nucleotides are TGCGCCAGCAGCCAAGCGGGAGAGGTTGGAGAGCAGTTCTTC. Protein sequence: CASSQAGEVGEQFF.

The chain has TRBV27 and TRBJ2-1; a weak D match, TRBD2 (6 bases). The V and J ends lost 7 bases and 7 bases respectively, with 20 bases between them. The CDR3 runs to 15 residues. From germline, CDR1 is MNHEY and CDR2 SMNVEV (reference sequence). The CDR3 is CASTLIVGGANEQFF. The CDR3 region has the DNA TGTGCCAGCACCCTGATTGTGGGAGGAGCGAATGAGCAGTTCTTC.

This clone was recorded only once. The chain couples TRBV4-2 to TRBJ2-2; 8 bases are a match to TRBD1. V was pared by 4 bases and J by 1 base, with 5 bases of the junction left unmatched. CDR3 size: 16 residues. Germline V lookup: CDR1 LGHNA, CDR2 YNFKEQ. The CDR3 here is CASSPGQAMNTGELFF. The CDR3, as DNA: TGTGCCAGCAGCCCGGGACAGGCGATGAACACCGGGGAGCTGTTTTTT.

This chain connects TRBV6-1 to TRBJ2-1; 9 bases are a match to TRBD1. In germline, CDR1 is MNHNS, CDR2 SASEGT. The CDR3 covers 15 residues. J lost 6 bases, V lost 4 bases, and 7 bases had no gene match. CDR3: CASSAADRGRNEQFF. Written as DNA, the CDR3 is TGTGCCAGCAGTGCCGCGGACAGGGGACGCAATGAGCAGTTCTTC.

The chain uses TRBV19 and TRBJ2-6; TRBD2 agrees at 11 bases. Per germline, CDR1 LNHDA and CDR2 SQIVND (reference sequence). This CDR3 region has 17 residues. Losses at the gene ends were 4 bases for V and 0 bases for J; bases not matched to a gene: 2. As DNA, the CDR3 is TGTGCCAGTAGTACGGGACTAGCGGACTCTGGGGCCAACGTCCTGACTTTC. It codes for CASSTGLADSGANVLTF.

The rearrangement uses TRBV27 and TRBJ1-3, with D hard to call. V gave up 5 bases and J gave up 7 bases, with 9 bases separating them. Germline values: CDR1 MNHEY, CDR2 SMNVEV (reference sequence). This CDR3 region has 12 residues. The CDR3 nucleotides are TGTGCCAGCAGTCCAGACTCGAACACCATATATTTT. Its protein is CASSPDSNTIYF.

The chain uses TRBV23-1 and TRBJ2-1; TRBD1 might be the D (6 bases). TRBV23-1 falls under the ORF class, with uncertain function. The CDR3 is 15 amino acids. The V end was cut by 5 bases, the J end by 2 bases, with 13 bases between. The CDR3 is CASSAPGHPYNEQFF. The CDR3 nucleotides read TGCGCCAGCAGTGCCCCGGGACACCCCTACAATGAGCAGTTCTTC.

The rearrangement uses TRBV29-1 and TRBJ2-3; 8 bases are shared with TRBD1. The germline CDR1 and CDR2 sequences are SQVTM and ANQGSEA. V shed 6 bases and J 1 base; nucleotides not matched to a gene: 6. This CDR3 contains 14 residues. The CDR3 nucleotides are TGCAGCGTGGAGTCGACAGGGGGCACAGATACGCAGTATTTT. It codes for CSVESTGGTDTQYF.

V usage is TRBV5-4 and J usage is TRBJ2-3; 10 bases fit TRBD2. This CDR3 is built from 15 residues. V dropped 4 bases and J dropped 4; count of bases not matched to a gene: 6. CDR1 is SGHNT, CDR2 YYREEE, per germline (reference sequence). The CDR3 here is CASSPTSGIADTQYF. The DNA for the CDR3 is TGTGCCAGCAGCCCTACTAGCGGGATTGCAGATACGCAGTATTTT.

This chain links TRBV7-2 with TRBJ2-1, with 9 nucleotides matching TRBD2. The CDR3 length is 16 residues. Germline CDR1 reads SGHTA; CDR2 reads FQGNSA. V lost 3 bases to trimming and J lost 3 bases; unmatched junction nucleotides: 6. CDR3 in amino acids: CASSLSGTSSYNEQFF. DNA for the CDR3: TGTGCCAGCAGCTTGAGTGGGACTAGCAGCTACAATGAGCAGTTCTTC. The full variable domain, in which reference TRBV7-2 and TRBJ2-1 provide the parts outside the CDR3, is GAGVSQSPSNKVTEKGKDVELRCDPISGHTALYWYRQSLGQGLEFLIYFQGNSAPDKSGLPSDRFSAERTGGSVSTLTIQRTQQEDSAVYLCASSLSGTSSYNEQFFGPGTRLTVL.

The chain links TRBV27 to TRBJ1-5; the D gene is possibly TRBD1 (5 bases). The germline CDR1 and CDR2 sequences are MNHEY and SMNVEV (reference sequence). CDR3 length equals 16 residues. With 3 bases removed from V and 0 bases from J, the gap between germline ends came to 12 bases. The CDR3 DNA follows: TGTGCCAGCAGTTTTTTAGGGGTTGGTAGCAATCAGCCCCAGCATTTT. Translated, it gives CASSFLGVGSNQPQHF.

J is TRBJ1-5 and V is TRBV27; D is perhaps TRBD1 (5 bases). Per the germline V gene, CDR1 is MNHEY and CDR2 is SMNVEV (reference sequence). This CDR3 is built from 16 residues. The V end was cut by 2 bases, the J end by 0 bases, with 11 bases between. The CDR3 loop reads CASSLPRDRSNQPQHF. The CDR3 DNA reads as TGTGCCAGCAGTTTACCCAGGGATCGTAGCAATCAGCCCCAGCATTTT.

V is TRBV11-1 and J is TRBJ2-5; D perhaps matches TRBD1 (5 bases). CDR3 length equals 16 residues. Trimming took 2 bases from V and 0 from J, leaving 13 bases between them. The germline V gene has CDR1 SGHAT and CDR2 FQDESV (reference sequence). In nucleotides, the CDR3 is TGTGCCAGCAGCTTAAAAGGGGCGGTCTACCAAGAGACCCAGTACTTC. The encoded protein is CASSLKGAVYQETQYF.

This chain uses TRBV19 with TRBJ2-5; D possibly corresponds to TRBD1 (6 bases). There are 13 residues in the CDR3. The V end was cut by 4 bases, the J end by 5 bases, with 11 bases between. Germline CDR1 LNHDA, CDR2 SQIVND (reference sequence). This chain's CDR3 is CASSSHRAETQYF. In DNA, the CDR3 is TGTGCCAGTAGTAGCCACAGGGCGGAGACCCAGTACTTC.

This clone was observed a few times. The chain recombines TRBV28 with TRBJ2-7; 7 bases align to TRBD2. This CDR3 region has 15 residues. The germline V gene has CDR1 MDHEN and CDR2 SYDVKM. The trim removed 3 bases at V and 5 bases at J, leaving 10 bases unmatched. The CDR3 DNA follows: TGTGCCAGCAGTTTGGCGGCGGGAGTAAGTAACGAGCAGTACTTC. Protein product: CASSLAAGVSNEQYF.

In the case of this clone: The sample has other DNA sequences that encode this CDR3 too. CDR3 sequence reads: CASSPDRQETQYF. The CDR3 nucleotides read TGTGCCAGCAGCCCTGACAGACAAGAGACCCAGTACTTC. The V gene is TRBV11-2, the J gene TRBJ2-5; D perhaps matches TRBD1 (5 bases). The CDR3 sequence is 13 residues long. Per the germline V gene, CDR1 is SGHAT and CDR2 is FQNNGV. Trimming removed 5 bases from V and 2 bases from J, with 9 bases in between.

This chain uses TRBV5-8 with TRBJ2-1, with unresolved D. The germline CDR1 and CDR2 sequences are SGHTS and YDEGEE. The CDR3 runs to 17 residues. V gave up 2 bases and J gave up 2 bases, with 17 bases separating them. The CDR3 region has the DNA TGTGCCAGCAGCTTAATAACATCGGGTCCTGCCTACAATGAGCAGTTCTTC. It codes for CASSLITSGPAYNEQFF.

The rearrangement joins TRBV15 to TRBJ2-1; D possibly corresponds to TRBD1 (6 bases). Per the germline V gene, CDR1 is LNHNV and CDR2 is YYDKDF (reference sequence). This CDR3 comprises 12 residues. V was pared by 5 bases and J by 10 bases, with 12 bases between. CDR3 coding DNA: TGTGCCACCAGCGTAACCGGGACAGAGCAGTTCTTC. Translated: CATSVTGTEQFF. The whole variable domain, remainder taken from reference TRBV15 and TRBJ2-1, is DAMVIQNPRYQVTQFGKPVTLSCSQTLNHNVMYWYQQKSSQAPKLLFHYYDKDFNNEADTPDNFQSRRPNTSFCFLDIRSPGLGDTAMYLCATSVTGTEQFFGPGTRLTVL.

The V and J genes are TRBV6-1 and TRBJ2-7, with 7 bases lining up with TRBD2. The CDR3 is 14 amino acids. J gave up 4 bases and V 2 bases, and 5 bases lay outside the gene matches. CDR1 is MNHNS and CDR2 is SASEGT in the germline V gene. The CDR3 bases are TGTGCCAGCAGTGAACTGGGGCGGGAGTACGAGCAGTACTTC. Its translation: CASSELGREYEQYF.

V is TRBV6-1 and J is TRBJ2-1; possibly TRBD1 for D (6 bases). CDR1 and CDR2 (germline): MNHNS, SASEGT. V lost 2 bases and J 7 bases, leaving 15 bases between the germline ends. The CDR3 consists of 15 residues. CDR3 DNA: TGTGCCAGCAGTGAAACAGGACAGCCACTAAATGAGCAGTTCTTC. The encoded protein is CASSETGQPLNEQFF.

This chain joins TRBV28 and TRBJ1-1; tentative D call: TRBD1 (6 bases). This CDR3 has 15 residues. Per the germline V gene, CDR1 is MDHEN and CDR2 is SYDVKM. Trimming removed 4 bases at V and 1 base at J, with 13 bases between. This chain's CDR3 is CASSWQGQGNTEAFF. The CDR3 region has the DNA TGTGCCAGCAGTTGGCAGGGGCAGGGGAACACTGAAGCTTTCTTT.

This chain uses TRBV7-9 with TRBJ2-7; 13 nucleotides line up with TRBD2. The CDR3 extends over 15 amino acids. Germline CDR1 and CDR2: SEHNR and FQNEAQ (reference sequence). The V gene end was trimmed by 5 bases and the J gene end by 8 bases; junction bases not matched to a gene: 9. The CDR3 DNA reads as TGTGCCAGCAGCCAGAGCGGGACTAGCGGGACACAGCAGTACTTC. Translating gives CASSQSGTSGTQQYF.